This T cell receptor (beta chain) was retrieved from a study of T cells in Graves' hyperthyroidism and ophthalmopathy. This CDR3 spans 16 amino acids. Trimming left V 5 bases short and J 0 bases short, with 14 bases between. The germline CDR1 and CDR2 sequences are MGHDK and SYGVNS. Whole-study results and caveats: Through a model of 13 V-J features, ophthalmopathy was separated from stable hyperthyroidism.

The study left out patients who had uncontrolled infection, other autoimmune disease, pregnancy or lactation. Clinical symptoms, serum thyroxine, TRAb, thyroid ultrasound and orbital computed tomography established diagnosis. The investigators amplified TCR beta CDR3 regions from RNA transcripts. The HTBI primer set was used in a first-round RT-PCR of the TCR CDR3. TCRdb recomputed calls from the multiplex PCR reads with MiXCR, one row per CDR3 protein. The data show about half a million distinct CDR3 sequences, around 21% seen once. This clonotype was counted a single time. Its antigen is undetermined.

This chain connects TRBV25-1 to TRBJ1-3; maybe TRBD1 (6 bases). This TCR was sampled from a man in his late teens or twenties with Graves' hyperthyroidism. Sequencing used blood. For the CDR3, the DNA is TGTGCCAGCAGTTTTCCAGGGGATCTCTCTGGAAACACCATATATTTT. Translating gives CASSFPGDLSGNTIYF.